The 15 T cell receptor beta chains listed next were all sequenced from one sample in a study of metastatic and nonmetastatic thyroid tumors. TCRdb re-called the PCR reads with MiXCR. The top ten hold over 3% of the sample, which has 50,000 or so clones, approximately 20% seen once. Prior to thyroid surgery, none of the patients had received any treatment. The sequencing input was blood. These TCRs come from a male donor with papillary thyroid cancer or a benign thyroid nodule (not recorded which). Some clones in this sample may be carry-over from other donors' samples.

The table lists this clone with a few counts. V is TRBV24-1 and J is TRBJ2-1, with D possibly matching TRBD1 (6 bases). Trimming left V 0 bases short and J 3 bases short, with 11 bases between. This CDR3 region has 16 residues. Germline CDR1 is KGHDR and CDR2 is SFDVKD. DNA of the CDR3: TGTGCCACCAGTGATTTGGGGACATGGGGCTACAATGAGCAGTTCTTC. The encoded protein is CATSDLGTWGYNEQFF.

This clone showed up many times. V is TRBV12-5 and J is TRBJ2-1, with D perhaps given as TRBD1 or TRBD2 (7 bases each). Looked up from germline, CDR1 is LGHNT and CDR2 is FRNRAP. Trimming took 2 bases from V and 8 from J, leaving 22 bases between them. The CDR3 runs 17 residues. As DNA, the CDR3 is TGTGCTAGTGGTTTGCTCCTTGGGGGAGGGGGCGACGATGAGCAGTTCTTC. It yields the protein CASGLLLGGGGDDEQFF.

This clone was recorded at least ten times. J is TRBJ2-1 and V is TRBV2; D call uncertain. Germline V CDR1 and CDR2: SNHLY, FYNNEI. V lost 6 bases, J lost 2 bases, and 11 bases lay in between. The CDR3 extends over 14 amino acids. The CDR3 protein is CASRVRLTYNEQFF. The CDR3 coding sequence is TGTGCCAGCAGGGTCCGTTTGACCTACAATGAGCAGTTCTTC. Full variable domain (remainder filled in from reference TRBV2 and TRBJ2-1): EPEVTQTPSHQVTQMGQEVILRCVPISNHLYFYWYRQILGQKVEFLVSFYNNEISEKSEIFDDQFSVERPDGSNFTLKIRSTKLEDSAMYFCASRVRLTYNEQFFGPGTRLTVL.

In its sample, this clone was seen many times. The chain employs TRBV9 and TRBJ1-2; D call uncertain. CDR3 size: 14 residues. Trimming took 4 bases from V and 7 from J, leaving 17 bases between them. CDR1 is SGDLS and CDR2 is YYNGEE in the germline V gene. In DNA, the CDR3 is TGTGCCAGCAGCCACTCGTCCTACCGGGGTGGCTACACCTTC. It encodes CASSHSSYRGGYTF.

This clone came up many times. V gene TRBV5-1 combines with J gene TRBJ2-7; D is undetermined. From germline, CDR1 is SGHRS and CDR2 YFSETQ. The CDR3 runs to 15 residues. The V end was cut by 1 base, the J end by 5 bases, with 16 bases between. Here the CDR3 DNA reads TGCGCCAGCAGCTTGATGGCCATACGCGAGAACGAGCAGTACTTC. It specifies CASSLMAIRENEQYF. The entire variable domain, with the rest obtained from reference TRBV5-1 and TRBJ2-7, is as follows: KAGVTQTPRYLIKTRGQQVTLSCSPISGHRSVSWYQQTPGQGLQFLFEYFSETQRNKGNFPGRFSGRQFSNSRSEMNVSTLELGDSALYLCASSLMAIRENEQYFGPGTRLTVT.

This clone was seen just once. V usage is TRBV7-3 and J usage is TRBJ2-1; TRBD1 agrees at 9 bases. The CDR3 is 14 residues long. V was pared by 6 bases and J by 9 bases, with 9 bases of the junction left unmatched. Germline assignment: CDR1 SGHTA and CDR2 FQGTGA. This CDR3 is CASRLYRGQGEQFF. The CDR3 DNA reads TGTGCCAGCAGGCTCTACAGGGGGCAAGGTGAGCAGTTCTTC.

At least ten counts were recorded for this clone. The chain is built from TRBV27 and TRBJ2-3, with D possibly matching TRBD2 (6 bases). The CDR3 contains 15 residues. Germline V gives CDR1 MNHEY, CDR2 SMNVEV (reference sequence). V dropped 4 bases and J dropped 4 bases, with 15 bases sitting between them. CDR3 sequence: CASSWARETADTQYF. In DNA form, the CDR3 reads TGTGCCAGCAGTTGGGCCCGGGAGACGGCAGATACGCAGTATTTT.

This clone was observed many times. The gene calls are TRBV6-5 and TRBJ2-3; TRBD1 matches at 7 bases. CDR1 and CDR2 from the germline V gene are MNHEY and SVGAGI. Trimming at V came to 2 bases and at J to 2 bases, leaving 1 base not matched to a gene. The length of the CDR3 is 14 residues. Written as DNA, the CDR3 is TGTGCCAGCAGTTACGACAGGGTCACAGATACGCAGTATTTT. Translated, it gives CASSYDRVTDTQYF.

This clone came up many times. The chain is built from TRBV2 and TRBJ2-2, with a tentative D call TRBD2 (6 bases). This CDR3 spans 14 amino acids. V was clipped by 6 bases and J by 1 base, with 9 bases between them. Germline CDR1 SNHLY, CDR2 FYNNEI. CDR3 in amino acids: CASRWRGNTGELFF. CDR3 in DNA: TGTGCCAGCAGGTGGAGGGGGAACACCGGGGAGCTGTTTTTT.

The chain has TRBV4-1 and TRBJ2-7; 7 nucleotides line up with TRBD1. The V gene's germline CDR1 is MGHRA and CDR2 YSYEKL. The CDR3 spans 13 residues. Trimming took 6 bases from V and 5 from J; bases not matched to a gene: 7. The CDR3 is CASRPTGSDEQYF. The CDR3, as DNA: TGCGCCAGCAGACCGACAGGGAGCGACGAGCAGTACTTC.

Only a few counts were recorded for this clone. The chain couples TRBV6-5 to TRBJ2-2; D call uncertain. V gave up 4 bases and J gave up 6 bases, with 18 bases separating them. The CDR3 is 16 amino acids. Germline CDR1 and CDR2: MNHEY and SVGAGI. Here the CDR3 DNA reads TGTGCCAGCAGTTCCTCTCCGACGACCTTTGCCGGGGAGCTGTTTTTT. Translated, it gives CASSSSPTTFAGELFF.

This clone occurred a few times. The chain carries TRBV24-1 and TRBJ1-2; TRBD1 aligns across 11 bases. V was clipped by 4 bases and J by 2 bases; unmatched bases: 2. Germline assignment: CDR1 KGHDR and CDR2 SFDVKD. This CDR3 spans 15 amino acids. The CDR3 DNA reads TGTGCCACCAGTGAGGGACAGGGGGTGAACTATGGCTACACCTTC. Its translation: CATSEGQGVNYGYTF.

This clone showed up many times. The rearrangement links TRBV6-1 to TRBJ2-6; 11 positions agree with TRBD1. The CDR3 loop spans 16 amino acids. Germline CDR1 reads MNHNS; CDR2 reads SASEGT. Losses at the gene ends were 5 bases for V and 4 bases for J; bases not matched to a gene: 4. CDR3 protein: CASSKGQGEGANVLTF. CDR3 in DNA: TGTGCCAGCAGTAAGGGACAGGGGGAGGGGGCCAACGTCCTGACTTTC.

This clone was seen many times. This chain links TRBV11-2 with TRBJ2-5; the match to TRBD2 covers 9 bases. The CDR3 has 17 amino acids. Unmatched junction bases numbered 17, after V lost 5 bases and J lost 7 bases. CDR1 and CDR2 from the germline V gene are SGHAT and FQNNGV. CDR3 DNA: TGTGCCAGCAGCCAAGGGGGAGCGGGGGGCTCCCTAGGGACCCAGTACTTC. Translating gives CASSQGGAGGSLGTQYF.

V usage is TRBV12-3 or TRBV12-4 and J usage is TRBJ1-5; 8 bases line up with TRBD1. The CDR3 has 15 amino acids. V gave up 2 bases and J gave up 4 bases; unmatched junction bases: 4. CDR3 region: CASSLRRGPNQPQHF. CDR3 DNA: TGTGCCAGCAGTTTACGCAGGGGGCCGAATCAGCCCCAGCATTTT.